This record looks at one T cell receptor (beta chain) sequence and its context. TCRdb's copy holds only in-frame clones and misses some; the assay was immunoSEQ multiplex PCR. Counted here are about 130,000 clones, 70% to 90% occurring once; the ten biggest clones make up around 2.1%. This CDR3 has 13 residues. Looked up from germline, CDR1 is MNHEY and CDR2 is SVGAGI. V lost 6 bases, J lost 8 bases, and 16 bases lay in between. This record belongs to a study of cytotoxic CD8 clonotypes in ibrutinib-treated CLL. This clonotype was obtained from a human donor with chronic lymphocytic leukemia. The chain recombines TRBV6-5 with TRBJ1-2; TRBD1 is a possible D gene (5 bases). The specimen was PBMCs, collected after 24 months of ibrutinib treatment. CDR3 DNA sequence: TGTGCCAGCAGCAGGGACGGCGGGATCGGCTACACCTTC. Translating it yields CASSRDGGIGYTF.